The entry below describes one T cell receptor beta chain. As yet, its antigen is unknown. With a J-beta primer mix and a sample-barcoded 5' primer, a second PCR ran about 6 to 11 cycles. One entry per CDR3 protein, called by TCRdb with MiXCR from the 5' RACE reads. The sample shows approximately 1.5 million distinct CDR3 sequences, 30% to 40% of them seen only once. Germline assignment: CDR1 MNHNY and CDR2 SVGAGI (reference sequence). The CDR3 extends over 16 amino acids. Unmatched junction bases numbered 6, after V lost 2 bases and J lost 2 bases. This sample is drawn from a study of blood T cells in healthy people across ages. Findings and caveats of the study: It was found that TCR beta diversity correlated strongly with the percentage of naive T cells.

The TCR originated in a woman aged 25 to 39 in good health. The rearrangement joins TRBV6-6 to TRBJ1-3; 7 bases map to TRBD1. Sample: blood. Written as DNA, the CDR3 is TGTGCCAGCAGTTACACCGCCGGGACAGCTGGAAACACCATATATTTT. Translated: CASSYTAGTAGNTIYF.